A single sample is the source of the 21 T cell receptor beta chains below, sequenced in a study of molecular identifiers for immune sequencing clone quantification. Via MiXCR, TCRdb re-called the PCR reads, giving one row per CDR3 protein. The sample includes approximately 590,000 distinct CDR3 sequences, around 25% seen only once; the top ten take 0.7% to 0.95%. The sample comprised naive CD8+ T cells from blood, with Jurkat cell RNA spiked in. The subset was: FACS-sorted CD8+CD4-CCR7+CD45RA+ naive T cells. The receptors derive from a human donor in good health. Some libraries in this study had Jurkat cell RNA spiked in.

This clonotype has more than one count but fewer than ten. The germline gene is not matched at one end of the junction; a read error may be the cause. The chain recombines TRBV4-3 with TRBJ2-1; D possibly corresponds to TRBD2 (7 bases). Per the germline V gene, CDR1 is LGHNA and CDR2 is YSLEER. The CDR3 contains 17 residues. This CDR3 reads CPSSQDGVGGAFNEQFF. CDR3 bases: TGCCCCAGCAGCCAAGATGGGGTGGGGGGGGCTTTCAATGAGCAGTTCTTC.

This clonotype has at least ten counts. V usage is TRBV28 and J usage is TRBJ1-4; 10 positions match TRBD1. CDR3 length: 15 amino acids. Germline V gene data show CDR1 as MDHEN and CDR2 as SYDVKM. V dropped 7 bases and J dropped 7; count of bases not matched to a gene: 9. In DNA, the CDR3 is TGTGCCAGCACCCTAGGTGGGACAGGGGTTGAAAAACTGTTTTTT. It encodes CASTLGGTGVEKLFF.

V is TRBV2 and J is TRBJ2-6; the D call may be TRBD1 or TRBD2 (5 bases each). There are 14 residues in the CDR3. Trimming removed 11 bases from V and 2 bases from J, with 13 bases in between. Per germline, CDR1 SNHLY and CDR2 FYNNEI. The CDR3 reads CACLGVPGANVLTF. The CDR3 nucleotides read TGTGCCTGCTTGGGGGTCCCTGGGGCCAACGTCCTGACTTTC.

The chain links TRBV30 to TRBJ1-3, with D unclear. Germline values: CDR1 GTSNPN, CDR2 SVGIG (reference sequence). V was cut by 2 bases and J by 0 bases, with 8 bases left in between. The CDR3 contains 14 residues. The CDR3 reads CAWSLATSGNTIYF. In DNA, the CDR3 is TGTGCCTGGAGTTTAGCAACCTCTGGAAACACCATATATTTT.

The chain employs TRBV6-5 and TRBJ2-5, with TRBD2 matching 7 bases. The germline V gene encodes CDR1 MNHEY and CDR2 SVGAGI. V lost 2 bases and J lost 4; bases outside the gene matches: 7. The CDR3 has 15 amino acids. The CDR3 nucleotides are TGTGCCAGCAGTTACGGGGGGGAAACGTCAGAGACCCAGTACTTC. It translates to CASSYGGETSETQYF.

Comment on this clonotype: Compared with germline, one end of the junction differs, possibly owing to a read error. This chain connects TRBV3-1 to TRBJ1-2; 9 nucleotides line up with TRBD1. There are 14 residues in the CDR3. Germline V gives CDR1 LGHDT, CDR2 YNNKEL (reference sequence). This CDR3 is CASSSTGGWDGYIF. The CDR3 nucleotides read TGTGCCAGCAGTTCTACAGGGGGCTGGGATGGCTACATCTTC. The variable domain in full, completed from reference TRBV3-1 and TRBJ1-2, reads DTAVSQTPKYLVTQMGNDKSIKCEQNLGHDTMYWYKQDSKKFLKIMFSYNNKELIINETVPNRFSPKSPDKAHLNLHINSLELGDSAVYFCASSSTGGWDGYIFGSGTRLTVV.

Many counts were recorded for this clonotype. The rearrangement uses TRBV20-1 and TRBJ2-2; 8 nucleotides line up with TRBD2. CDR3 length: 14 residues. V shed 0 bases, J shed 5 bases, and the junction held 2 bases outside the gene matches. Germline V gene data show CDR1 as DFQATT and CDR2 as SNEGSKA (reference sequence). In DNA, the CDR3 is TGCAGTGCTAGAGACGGGAGGGCGACCGGGGAGCTGTTTTTT. Residues: CSARDGRATGELFF.

This clonotype occurred a few times. The CDR3 DNA reads TGTGCCAGCAGTTACTGGGGCAGTGAAAGCTACGAGCAGTACTTC. Residues: CASSYWGSESYEQYF. The chain joins TRBV6-6 to TRBJ2-7; weak D call: TRBD1 (5 bases). V shed 1 base and J shed 3 bases, with 13 bases lying between them. This CDR3 has 15 residues. Germline assignment: CDR1 MNHNY and CDR2 SVGAGI (reference sequence).

This clonotype was observed many times. V is TRBV7-6 and J is TRBJ2-3; 9 bases are a match to TRBD2. This CDR3 spans 17 amino acids. The germline V gene has CDR1 SGHVS and CDR2 FNYEAQ. Losses at the gene ends were 1 base for V and 4 bases for J; bases not matched to a gene: 9. The CDR3 here is CASSLEGGGGAADTQYF. In nucleotides, the CDR3 is TGTGCCAGCAGCTTAGAGGGAGGCGGGGGGGCCGCAGATACGCAGTATTTT.

This clonotype came up many times. The rearrangement uses TRBV19 and TRBJ2-1; D is unclear. The CDR3 sequence is 13 residues long. Trimming cost V 6 bases and J 10 bases, with 16 bases left between them. Germline V gives CDR1 LNHDA, CDR2 SQIVND (reference sequence). As DNA, the CDR3 is TGTGCCAGTAGCCCGACTGGATTCTTCGAGCAGTTCTTC. Encoded protein: CASSPTGFFEQFF.

The chain uses TRBV30 and TRBJ2-7; D is perhaps TRBD1 or TRBD2 (5 bases each). CDR3 length: 14 amino acids. Per germline, CDR1 GTSNPN and CDR2 SVGIG (reference sequence). V was trimmed by 0 bases and J by 9 bases, leaving 18 bases between them. CDR3 bases: TGTGCCTGGAGTGTAGGGGACGGAACCTCCGCGCAGTACTTC. It encodes CAWSVGDGTSAQYF.

A word on this clonotype: The junction and the germline gene differ at one end; a read error may be behind it. The chain carries TRBV6-1 and TRBJ2-7; no firm D call. The CDR3 contains 14 residues. Germline-derived CDR1 and CDR2 are MNHNS and SASEGT. CDR3 coding DNA: TGTGCCAGCAGTGAAGGAATAGGGTTCTACGAGCAGTGCTTC. Translating gives CASSEGIGFYEQCF.

This clonotype occurred many times. The chain combines TRBV12-3 or TRBV12-4 with TRBJ1-1; D not certain. The V and J ends lost 5 bases and 4 bases respectively, with 8 bases between them. The CDR3 is 12 amino acids. CDR3 region: CASSRYATEAFF. CDR3 sequence (DNA): TGTGCCAGCAGTCGCTATGCCACTGAAGCTTTCTTT.

The CDR3 sequence: CASSTGGGRNEKLFF. In nucleotides, the CDR3 is TGTGCCAGTAGTACCGGGGGAGGGCGTAATGAAAAACTGTTTTTT. The chain links TRBV19 to TRBJ1-4; D possibly corresponds to TRBD1 (5 bases). Between the trimmed V and J ends, which lost 4 bases and 4 bases, there was a span of 13 bases. Germline V gene sequence: CDR1 LNHDA, CDR2 SQIVND (reference sequence). This CDR3 has 15 residues.

The gene calls are TRBV21-1 and TRBJ1-6; TRBD1, the table's D call, was not compared with the DNA. TRBV21-1 is a documented pseudogene. There are 16 residues in the CDR3. Here the CDR3 DNA reads TGTGCCAGCAGCACCGACCGCCCGTTGGGGATTTCACCCCTCCACTTT. It codes for CASSTDRPLGISPLHF.

This clonotype was counted ten times or more. The V gene is TRBV20-1, the J gene TRBJ2-5, with TRBD2 matching 9 bases. This CDR3 is 17 amino acids long. V shed 4 bases and J 5 bases; nucleotides not matched to a gene: 17. Germline CDR1 is DFQATT and CDR2 is SNEGSKA (reference sequence). The CDR3, as DNA: TGCAGTGCTAACCACGAGTATAGGCGGGAGGGAGGTGAGACCCAGTACTTC. It translates to CSANHEYRREGGETQYF.

A remark on this clonotype: A much larger clone lies one base from this, so it may be a read error. The V gene is TRBV6-2 or TRBV6-3, the J gene TRBJ2-2; perhaps TRBD2 as D (5 bases). Looked up from germline, CDR1 is MNHEY and CDR2 is SVGEGT. V lost 0 bases to trimming and J lost 4 bases, with 9 bases between them. The CDR3 sequence is 15 residues long. DNA of the CDR3: TGTGCCAGCAGTTACTCACTAGTGGTCACCGGGGAGCTGTTTTTT. Its translation: CASSYSLVVTGELFF.

This clonotype was observed at least ten times. The genes are TRBV19 and TRBJ2-7; D might be TRBD2 (6 bases). Trimming stripped 9 bases from V and 1 base from J, with 13 bases between. CDR3 length: 13 amino acids. Germline V lookup: CDR1 LNHDA, CDR2 SQIVND (reference sequence). CDR3 sequence (DNA): TGTGCCAGCAGCGCGGGACTTTCCTACGAGCAGTACTTC. Translation: CASSAGLSYEQYF.

The sample holds many counts of this clonotype. The chain uses TRBV6-6 and TRBJ1-1, with D possibly TRBD1 on 5 matching bases. This CDR3 has 16 amino acids. Per germline, CDR1 MNHNY and CDR2 SVGAGI (reference sequence). V shed 2 bases and J shed 3 bases, with 16 bases lying between them. The CDR3 here is CASSYRDRELYTEAFF. For the CDR3, the DNA is TGTGCCAGCAGTTACCGAGACAGAGAACTTTACACTGAAGCTTTCTTT.

This clonotype was seen only a few times. The rearrangement links TRBV5-1 to TRBJ2-1; TRBD2 matches 8 bases. The CDR3 covers 19 residues. Germline CDR1 reads SGHRS; CDR2 reads YFSETQ. The V gene end was trimmed by 0 bases and the J gene end by 2 bases; junction bases not matched to a gene: 13. The chain's CDR3 is CASSLANTGGGLPYNEQFF. Here the CDR3 DNA reads TGCGCCAGCAGCTTGGCCAACACAGGCGGGGGGCTTCCCTACAATGAGCAGTTCTTC.

The CDR3 is CASSVFAGGTDTQYF. The CDR3 DNA sequence: TGTGCCAGCAGCGTATTTGCCGGGGGGACAGATACGCAGTATTTT. V and J are TRBV9 and TRBJ2-3; the match to TRBD2 covers 7 bases. Germline V gene lookup returns CDR1 SGDLS and CDR2 YYNGEE. This CDR3 is built from 15 residues. V dropped 1 base and J dropped 3; count of bases not matched to a gene: 5.